This T cell receptor (beta chain) was sequenced during a study of T cells in Graves' hyperthyroidism and ophthalmopathy. Study information: Peripheral blood specimens were obtained at initial diagnosis, prior to any treatment. Points from the study as a whole: Most thyroid clonotypes expanded above 0.001 appeared in blood too.

Researchers took RNA transcripts and amplified the TCR beta CDR3 regions from them. Using the HTBI primer set, a first-round RT-PCR was run on the TCR CDR3. TCRdb independently ran MiXCR on the multiplex PCR reads; one entry per CDR3 protein. The sample consists of some 350,000 distinct CDR3 sequences, more than 20% of them appearing once. About this clonotype itself: What it binds is not known.

Participants, patients aged 18 to 65, had newly diagnosed hyperthyroidism with a duration under 2 months. The PBMCs were taken from about 9.7 ml of fresh peripheral blood. Germline V lookup: CDR1 SGHTA, CDR2 FQGNSA. This CDR3 spans 15 amino acids. V was cut by 5 bases and J by 4 bases, with 18 bases left in between. Material for sequencing was blood. This receptor was obtained from a man over 45 with Graves' hyperthyroidism. This chain connects TRBV7-2 to TRBJ2-7, with D perhaps TRBD2 (5 bases). The DNA for the CDR3 is TGTGCCAGCAGCCGCACAAACCGGGGATGGTACGAGCAGTACTTC. This codes for CASSRTNRGWYEQYF.